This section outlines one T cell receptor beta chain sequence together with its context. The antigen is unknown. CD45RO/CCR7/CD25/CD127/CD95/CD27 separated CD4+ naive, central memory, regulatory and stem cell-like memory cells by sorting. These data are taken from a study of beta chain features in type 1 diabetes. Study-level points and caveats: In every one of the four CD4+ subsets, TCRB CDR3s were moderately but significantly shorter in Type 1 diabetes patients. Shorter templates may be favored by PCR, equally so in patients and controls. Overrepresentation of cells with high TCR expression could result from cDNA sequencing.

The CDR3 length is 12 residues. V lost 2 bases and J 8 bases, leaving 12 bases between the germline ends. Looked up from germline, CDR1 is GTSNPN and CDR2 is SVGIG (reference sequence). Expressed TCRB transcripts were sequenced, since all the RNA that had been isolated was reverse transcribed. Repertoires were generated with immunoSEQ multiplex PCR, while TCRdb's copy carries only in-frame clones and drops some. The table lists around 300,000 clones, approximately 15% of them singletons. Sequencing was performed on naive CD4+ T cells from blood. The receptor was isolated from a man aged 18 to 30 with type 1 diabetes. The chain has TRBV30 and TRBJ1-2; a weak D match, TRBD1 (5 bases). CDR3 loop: CAWSKGTYGYTF. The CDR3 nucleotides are TGTGCCTGGAGTAAGGGGACTTACGGCTACACCTTC.